The rows below give T cell receptor beta chains drawn from one sample of a study of graft-versus-host responses after intestinal transplantation. For these TCRs, the target antigens are not known. Clones were read by immunoSEQ multiplex PCR, and TCRdb kept only the in-frame ones, dropping some. This sample has about 70,000 clones, with nearly 90% found just once. Specimen: unstimulated CD8+ T cells sorted from spleen or lymph node cells, collected before transplant. Receptors originate from a human donor who was the organ donor for an intestinal transplant. CDR3s include the opening cysteine and the closing phenylalanine or tryptophan. D genes are given only for firm matches. A row's size may be missing; if present it is once, few, many or a size class.

>TRBV6-6|NA|NA|TRBJ2-1
TGTGCCAGCCGCGGACTTTCCTACAATGAGCAGTTCTTC
CASRGLSYNEQFF
>TRBV27|NA|NA|TRBJ1-1
TGTGCCAGCGTCGGCCCTTCACTAACTTTCTTT
CASVGPSLTFF
>TRBV7-3|NA|TRBD1|TRBJ2-5
TGTGCCAGCAGCTTAAATACAGGGGAAAAACAAGAGACCCAGTACTTC
CASSLNTGEKQETQYF
>TRBV6-4|NA|NA|TRBJ2-2
TGTGCCAGCAGTGACTCGGGCCCAACCGGGGAGCTGTTTTTT
CASSDSGPTGELFF
>TRBV9|NA|TRBD1|TRBJ1-4
TGTGCCAGCGATTCGGGGACAGCTAATGAAAAACTGTTTTTT
CASDSGTANEKLFF
>TRBV7-9|NA|NA|TRBJ1-2
TGTGCCAGCAGCCTGGGCGGGGGATACGATGGCTACACCTTC
CASSLGGGYDGYTF
>TRBV19|NA|NA|TRBJ1-1
TGTGCCAGTAGTATGGCCCTGAACACTGAAGCTTTCTTT
CASSMALNTEAFF
>TRBV27|NA|NA|TRBJ2-1
TGTGCCAGCAGTTTGGCTAGCGCGGGGTTTTCCAATGAGCAGTTCTTC
CASSLASAGFSNEQFF
>TRBV4-1|NA|TRBD1|TRBJ1-2
TGCGCCAGCAGCCAAGAACGGGACAGGGGAAACTATGGCTACACCTTC
CASSQERDRGNYGYTF
>TRBV18|NA|NA|TRBJ2-1
TGTGCCAGCTCACCCAGGGGACGCCGTGATAGCAATGAGCAGTTCTTC
CASSPRGRRDSNEQFF
>TRBV19|NA|NA|TRBJ2-5
TGTGCCAGTTCAGGGGGGTCGGAGACCCAGTACTTC
CASSGGSETQYF
>TRBV28|once|TRBD1|TRBJ2-2
TGTGCCAGCAGTTTGACAGGGGGCACCGGGGAGCTGTTTTTT
CASSLTGGTGELFF
>TRBV7-6|NA|TRBD1|TRBJ2-3
TGTGCCAGCAGCTTAGCGACGACAGGGTTGCGAGATACGCAGTATTTT
CASSLATTGLRDTQYF
>TRBV19|NA|NA|TRBJ1-6
TGTGCCAGTAGTAGGCAGGGGAATTCACCCCTCCACTTT
CASSRQGNSPLHF
>TRBV7-2|NA|NA|TRBJ2-5
TGTGCCAGCAGCTTTGTAGGGGTCGGGACCCAGTACTTC
CASSFVGVGTQYF
>TRBV9|NA|NA|TRBJ2-2
TGTGCCAGCAGCGTAACAGGGCTCCCTGACACCGGGGAGCTGTTTTTT
CASSVTGLPDTGELFF
>TRBV13|NA|NA|TRBJ2-5
TGTGCCAGCAGCTTAGAGCGTGAGACCCAGTACTTC
CASSLERETQYF
>TRBV9|NA|NA|TRBJ2-2
TGTGCCAGCAGCGTCCAGGAGAACACCGGGGAGCTGTTTTTT
CASSVQENTGELFF
>TRBV5-1|NA|TRBD1|TRBJ2-5
TGCGCCAGCAGCCCGACAGGGGGTGAAGAGACCCAGTACTTC
CASSPTGGEETQYF
>TRBV4-1|NA|NA|TRBJ1-3
TGCGCCAGCAGCCCGGACAGCACCCCTCATTTTTACTCTGGAAACACCATATATTTT
CASSPDSTPHFYSGNTIYF
>TRBV27|NA|TRBD1|TRBJ2-5
TGTGCCAGCAGATCGACAAGACAGGGAGCACGAGAGACCCAGTACTTC
CASRSTRQGARETQYF
>TRBV5-1|NA|NA|TRBJ1-2
TGCGCCAGCAGCTTGACGGGGGTAAAGCGTAAACCACCACTCTATGGCTACACCTTC
CASSLTGVKRKPPLYGYTF
>TRBV4-3|NA|NA|TRBJ2-5
TGCGCCAGCAGCCAACTTCAGGGTTGGACCCAGTACTTC
CASSQLQGWTQYF
>TRBV6-5|NA|NA|TRBJ1-1
TGTGCCAGCACCCCCTCCAGGGAATTGAACACTGAAGCTTTCTTT
CASTPSRELNTEAFF
>TRBV7-6|NA|NA|TRBJ1-5
TGTGCCAGCAGCTTTTCGGACAATAGCAATCAGCCCCAGCATTTT
CASSFSDNSNQPQHF
>TRBV14|NA|NA|TRBJ1-2
TGTGCCAGCAGCCAAGTGGGGGCGTATGGCTACACCTTC
CASSQVGAYGYTF
>TRBV30|NA|NA|TRBJ1-5
TGTGCCTGGAGTCTGGTTGGGGGGGAATTCAATCAGCCCCAGCATTTT
CAWSLVGGEFNQPQHF
>TRBV10-3|few|NA|TRBJ1-1
TGTGCCATCAGTGATGGGGCCCCGAACACTGAAGCTTTCTTT
CAISDGAPNTEAFF
>TRBV6-1|NA|NA|TRBJ1-2
TGTGCCAGCAGTGAACCCGGGGATGGCTACACCTTC
CASSEPGDGYTF
>TRBV27|once|TRBD1|TRBJ1-6
TGTGCCAGCAAGGGGGGACAGGGGGCCCTAATCTATAATTCACCCCTCCACTTT
CASKGGQGALIYNSPLHF
>TRBV5-4|once|TRBD1|TRBJ1-2
TGTGCCAGCAGCTCCGACAGGGGGCAAGACTATGGCTACACCTTC
CASSSDRGQDYGYTF
>TRBV5-1|NA|NA|TRBJ1-4
TGCGCCAGCTCTCCGACTCACCTCAATGAAAAACTGTTTTTT
CASSPTHLNEKLFF
>TRBV5-1|NA|NA|TRBJ1-5
TGCGCCAGCAGTACATCTGGGGGCCCGTATCAGCCCCAGCATTTT
CASSTSGGPYQPQHF
>TRBV4-1|NA|NA|TRBJ2-1
TGCGCCAGCGGCAGGGTAGATTACCGTGAGCAGTTCTTC
CASGRVDYREQFF
>TRBV27|few|NA|TRBJ2-3
TGTGCCAGCACGAGGGCAGGCACAGATACGCAGTATTTT
CASTRAGTDTQYF
>TRBV7-3|once|TRBD2|TRBJ2-1
TGTGCCAGCGCGTCCCCCGGGACTAGCGGCAATGAGCAGTTCTTC
CASASPGTSGNEQFF
>TRBV6-6|NA|NA|TRBJ2-2
TGTGCCAGCAGTTACTGGCGGGGCACCGGGGAGCTGTTTTTT
CASSYWRGTGELFF
>TRBV2|NA|TRBD2|TRBJ2-3
TGTGCCAGCTATCAACTAGCGGGGGGCCCAGATACGCAGTATTTT
CASYQLAGGPDTQYF
>TRBV6-6|NA|NA|TRBJ2-2
TGTGCCAGCAAAACGTGGGGCCAGAACACCGGGGAGCTGTTTTTT
CASKTWGQNTGELFF
>TRBV6-5|NA|TRBD1|TRBJ1-5
TGTGCCAGCAGTTCCCGGACAGGGGGACGGAATCAGCCCCAGCATTTT
CASSSRTGGRNQPQHF
>TRBV2|NA|NA|TRBJ2-2
TGTGCCAGCAGCCCCTTTGGCAACACCGGGGAGCTGTTTTTT
CASSPFGNTGELFF
>TRBV19|once|NA|TRBJ2-3
TGTGCCAGTACCATTAGCGGTTCTCACACAGATACGCAGTATTTT
CASTISGSHTDTQYF
>TRBV9|NA|NA|TRBJ1-2
TGTGCCAGCAGCGTCCACCCGAAAGGTTCAGAGGACTATGGCTACACCTTC
CASSVHPKGSEDYGYTF
>TRBV27|NA|NA|TRBJ1-1
TGTGCCAGCAGTTTATCGGCAGGTTTGAACACTGAAGCTTTCTTT
CASSLSAGLNTEAFF
>TRBV28|NA|NA|TRBJ1-3
TGTGCCAGCAGCTCCGTCTCGGAGGGTTCTGGAAACACCATATATTTT
CASSSVSEGSGNTIYF
>TRBV30|once|NA|TRBJ1-2
TGTGCCTGGAGTGGCCTAGGGGGGGCGTCGATCTATGGCTACACCTTC
CAWSGLGGASIYGYTF
>TRBV11-2|NA|NA|TRBJ1-1
TGTGCCAGCAGCCTAGGAGCGTTTGACAGTGAAGCTTTCTTT
CASSLGAFDSEAFF
>TRBV6-1|NA|NA|TRBJ1-6
TGTGCCAGCAGTTCGCCGACAGACTATAATTCACCCCTCCACTTT
CASSSPTDYNSPLHF
>TRBV29-1|NA|NA|TRBJ2-5
TGCAGCGTTGAAGATCCGGGTGAACAAGAGACCCAGTACTTC
CSVEDPGEQETQYF
>TRBV9|NA|NA|TRBJ2-3
TGTGCCAGCAGCGCCACAGGGCCCCTAAGCACAGATACGCAGTATTTT
CASSATGPLSTDTQYF
>TRBV5-6|NA|TRBD1|TRBJ2-2
TGTGCCAGCAGCTTGGGGCCGAGACAGGGGGACACCGGGGAGCTGTTTTTT
CASSLGPRQGDTGELFF
>TRBV6-1|few|NA|TRBJ1-6
TGTGGAATCACCAGCTCCTATAATTCACCCCTCCACTTT
CGITSSYNSPLHF
>TRBV30|NA|NA|TRBJ2-3
TGTGCCTGGAGTGTAAGCCCAGATACGCAGTATTTT
CAWSVSPDTQYF